Below are 17 T cell receptor beta chains sequenced from a single sample in a study of T cells in Graves' hyperthyroidism and ophthalmopathy (dated by TCRdb to the late 2010s). The library was obtained by multiplex PCR. The listed sequencing device is Illumina HiSeq 2000. The TCR beta CDR3 regions were amplified from the RNA transcripts. A first-round RT-PCR of the TCR CDR3 used the HTBI primer set with the Qiagen OneStep RT-PCR kit. The public reads were quality trimmed at Q25 with fastp and then assembled into clones with MiXCR by TCRdb, keeping productive beta chains. Identical CDR3 proteins give one entry, which carries the most common genes and DNA. This sample gives approximately 510,000 distinct CDR3 sequences in total; around 21% of them show up just once. The top ten clones comprise less than 30% of the sample. The specimen sequenced was blood. Receptors originate from a man aged 18 to 30 with Graves' hyperthyroidism.

This clonotype occurred many times. The rearrangement uses TRBV7-8 and TRBJ1-3, with TRBD1 as a possible D gene (5 bases). Germline V CDR1 and CDR2: SGHVS, FQNEAQ. The V gene lost 7 bases and the J gene lost 7 bases, with 20 bases spanning the gap. The CDR3 sequence is 15 residues long. Written as DNA, the CDR3 is TGTGCCAGCATCCTGTTGGGGGGTTGGGGGAACACCATATATTTT. Its translation is CASILLGGWGNTIYF.

This clonotype was recorded many times. The rearrangement links TRBV12-3 or TRBV12-4 to TRBJ2-2; tentative D call: TRBD2 (7 bases). The CDR3 extends over 16 amino acids. Trimming shortened V by 7 bases and J by 4 bases, and 19 bases separated the two germline ends. CDR3 sequence: CASTRQAGVTTGELFF. CDR3 DNA: TGTGCCAGCACCAGACAGGCGGGGGTGACCACCGGGGAGCTGTTTTTT.

V is TRBV29-1 and J is TRBJ1-1, with D unresolved. The V end was cut by 4 bases, the J end by 1 base, with 7 bases between. Looked up from germline, CDR1 is SQVTM and CDR2 is ANQGSEA. The CDR3 length is 12 residues. The CDR3 sequence is CSVGHQNTEAFF. CDR3 bases: TGCAGCGTTGGGCACCAGAACACTGAAGCTTTCTTT.

This clonotype was counted many times. The rearrangement links TRBV13 to TRBJ1-1, with unresolved D. The CDR3 length is 16 residues. CDR1 and CDR2 (germline): PRHDT, FYEKMQ (reference sequence). V was cut by 0 bases and J by 0 bases, with 11 bases left in between. CDR3 residues: CASSLGWPGMNTEAFF. The CDR3 nucleotides are TGTGCCAGCAGCTTAGGTTGGCCGGGTATGAACACTGAAGCTTTCTTT.

This clonotype was detected ten times or more. The chain links TRBV30 to TRBJ1-5; D is uncertain. The ends were cut back, 2 bases at V and 7 bases at J, with 9 bases in the middle. Germline loops: CDR1 GTSNPN, CDR2 SVGIG (reference sequence). The length of the CDR3 is 12 residues. The CDR3: CAWSPPGQPQHF. The CDR3 DNA reads as TGTGCCTGGAGTCCTCCTGGGCAGCCCCAGCATTTT.

The gene calls are TRBV30 and TRBJ1-1; 10 bases match TRBD1. This CDR3 spans 13 amino acids. J was trimmed by 5 bases and V by 2 bases; bases with no gene match: 2. Germline-derived CDR1 and CDR2 are GTSNPN and SVGIG (reference sequence). In DNA form, the CDR3 reads TGTGCCTGGAGTCCGGACAGGGGGACTGAAGCTTTCTTT. Its protein is CAWSPDRGTEAFF.

There are many counts of this clonotype. The chain uses TRBV7-9 and TRBJ2-7, with TRBD1 matching over 10 bases. There are 14 residues in the CDR3. Trimming cost V 5 bases and J 5 bases; bases outside gene matches: 6. The germline V gene has CDR1 SEHNR and CDR2 FQNEAQ (reference sequence). The DNA for the CDR3 is TGTGCCAGCAGCAGCCCCGGGACAGGGGACGAGCAGTACTTC. As protein: CASSSPGTGDEQYF.

This chain's CDR3 is CASREDWGPSYEQYF. The CDR3, as DNA: TGTGCCAGCAGAGAGGATTGGGGACCTTCCTACGAGCAGTACTTC. The chain recombines TRBV11-2 with TRBJ2-7; D may be TRBD1 or TRBD2 (5 bases each). Trimming left V 6 bases short and J 1 base short, with 16 bases between. Germline values: CDR1 SGHAT, CDR2 FQNNGV. This CDR3 contains 15 residues. The variable domain in full, with the rest retrieved from reference TRBV11-2 and TRBJ2-7, is EAGVAQSPRYKIIEKRQSVAFWCNPISGHATLYWYQQILGQGPKLLIQFQNNGVVDDSQLPKDRFSAERLKGVDSTLKIQPAKLEDSAVYLCASREDWGPSYEQYFGPGTRLTVT.

This clonotype was counted ten times or more. The chain joins TRBV2 to TRBJ1-3; unclear D gene. Trimming took 6 bases from V and 2 from J, leaving 14 bases between them. Germline V CDR1 and CDR2: SNHLY, FYNNEI. This CDR3 is built from 15 residues. CDR3 residues: CASRAGQLAGNTIYF. The DNA of the CDR3 is TGTGCCAGCAGGGCTGGTCAATTGGCTGGAAACACCATATATTTT.

This clonotype occurred many times. The chain links TRBV2 to TRBJ2-7; tentatively, D is TRBD1 (6 bases). V lost 8 bases, J lost 2 bases, and 13 bases lay in between. The CDR3 contains 13 residues. Germline V gene data show CDR1 as SNHLY and CDR2 as FYNNEI. The CDR3 DNA sequence: TGTGCCAGCCGAGAAACAGGGCCCTACGAGCAGTACTTC. Translating it yields CASRETGPYEQYF. Using reference TRBV2 and TRBJ2-7 for the parts outside the CDR3, the full variable domain is EPEVTQTPSHQVTQMGQEVILRCVPISNHLYFYWYRQILGQKVEFLVSFYNNEISEKSEIFDDQFSVERPDGSNFTLKIRSTKLEDSAMYFCASRETGPYEQYFGPGTRLTVT.

This clonotype has just a few counts. The J gene is TRBJ2-5, the V gene TRBV7-9; D possibly corresponds to TRBD1 (5 bases). This CDR3 is 16 amino acids long. The germline V gene has CDR1 SEHNR and CDR2 FQNEAQ (reference sequence). V dropped 1 base and J dropped 1 base, with 13 bases sitting between them. Here the CDR3 DNA reads TGTGCCAGCAGCTTAGGGCTGACAGTAATCCAAGAGACCCAGTACTTC. Encoded protein: CASSLGLTVIQETQYF.

V gene TRBV29-1 combines with J gene TRBJ1-5; no clear D. This CDR3 is 16 amino acids long. CDR1 is SQVTM and CDR2 is ANQGSEA in the germline V gene. V lost 3 bases to trimming and J lost 0 bases, with 15 bases between them. The CDR3 bases are TGCAGCGTTGAGGGCGGCGGGCCGTATAGCAATCAGCCCCAGCATTTT. Translation gives CSVEGGGPYSNQPQHF.

The V and J genes are TRBV12-3 or TRBV12-4 and TRBJ1-5, with no clear D. The V gene lost 3 bases and the J gene lost 4 bases, with 16 bases spanning the gap. This CDR3 has 16 amino acids. The CDR3 DNA reads TGTGCCAGCAGTTTCTTTGGGTGGGGTCCAAATCAGCCCCAGCATTTT. It encodes CASSFFGWGPNQPQHF.

The sample holds many counts of this clonotype. The chain is built from TRBV11-2 and TRBJ1-2; D is ambiguous. The V and J ends lost 0 bases and 3 bases respectively, with 11 bases between them. Per the germline V gene, CDR1 is SGHAT and CDR2 is FQNNGV. The CDR3 contains 15 residues. Here the CDR3 DNA reads TGTGCCAGCAGCTTAGATGAGCCAGGAGACTATGGCTACACCTTC. It yields the protein CASSLDEPGDYGYTF.

This rearrangement joins TRBV19 to TRBJ1-2; D is unresolved. The CDR3 runs 11 residues. The germline V and J ends were trimmed by 6 bases and 4 bases, with 6 bases remaining between them. Germline V gene sequence: CDR1 LNHDA, CDR2 SQIVND (reference sequence). The CDR3 spells CASRTFYGYTF. CDR3 nucleotides: TGTGCCAGTAGGACCTTCTATGGCTACACCTTC.

The J gene is TRBJ2-4, the V gene TRBV30, with TRBD1 identical over 8 bases. V lost 1 base and J lost 3; bases outside the gene matches: 5. Looked up from germline, CDR1 is GTSNPN and CDR2 is SVGIG (reference sequence). The CDR3 totals 15 residues. CDR3 protein: CAWSGDRGSKNIQYF. CDR3 DNA: TGTGCCTGGAGTGGCGACAGGGGTAGCAAAAACATTCAGTACTTC. The whole variable domain, remainder taken from reference TRBV30 and TRBJ2-4, is SQTIHQWPATLVQPVGSPLSLECTVEGTSNPNLYWYRQAAGRGLQLLFYSVGIGQISSEVPQNLSASRPQDRQFILSSKKLLLSDSGFYLCAWSGDRGSKNIQYFGAGTRLSVL.

This clonotype was seen many times. J is TRBJ2-5 and V is TRBV6-1; D could derive from TRBD1 or TRBD2 (6 bases each). V gave up 6 bases and J gave up 4 bases, with 12 bases separating them. The CDR3 spans 13 residues. CDR1 and CDR2 from the germline V gene are MNHNS and SASEGT. CDR3: CASREGGGETQYF. The CDR3 nucleotides read TGTGCCAGCAGAGAGGGGGGTGGAGAGACCCAGTACTTC.